This is a list of T cell receptor beta chains from one sample in a study of response to subunit inactivated influenza vaccine. TCRdb re-called the RT-PCR reads with MiXCR, one entry per CDR3 protein. The sample comprises approximately 680,000 distinct CDR3 sequences, approximately 14% of which are singletons, and 9.5% to 13% rests with the top ten. The sequencing used PBMCs from blood, collected 11 to 12 days after vaccination. All receptors derive from a man aged 50-59 years who received an inactivated influenza vaccine. The CDR3 runs from the conserved cysteine through the conserved F or W. Fields, in order: clone size, V gene, D gene, J gene, CDR3 protein, CDR3 DNA. A D gene is named only where the DNA matches it firmly. Some rows have no size entry. The others give once, few or many, or a class for an expanded clone.

clone size: -; V gene: TRBV10-3; D gene: -; J gene: TRBJ2-5; CDR3 protein: CAIYDPGGQRAQYF; CDR3 DNA: TGTGCCATCTACGACCCAGGCGGCCAAAGGGCCCAGTACTTC
clone size: many; V gene: TRBV20-1; D gene: -; J gene: TRBJ1-5; CDR3 protein: CSARGSGYSNQPQHF; CDR3 DNA: TGCAGTGCTAGAGGATCGGGATATAGCAATCAGCCCCAGCATTTT
clone size: -; V gene: TRBV24-1; D gene: TRBD1; J gene: TRBJ2-1; CDR3 protein: CATSDPGTGPYNEQFF; CDR3 DNA: TGTGCCACCAGTGATCCCGGGACAGGTCCATACAATGAGCAGTTCTTC
clone size: -; V gene: TRBV13; D gene: -; J gene: TRBJ2-3; CDR3 protein: CASSLSLDRRTDTQYF; CDR3 DNA: TGTGCCAGCAGCTTATCCCTGGATCGGCGCACAGATACGCAGTATTTT
clone size: few; V gene: TRBV2; D gene: TRBD1; J gene: TRBJ2-1; CDR3 protein: CASDRGLREQFF; CDR3 DNA: TGTGCCAGCGACAGGGGGCTAAGGGAGCAGTTCTTC
clone size: -; V gene: TRBV7-9; D gene: TRBD1; J gene: TRBJ2-4; CDR3 protein: CASSLVGRTGAKNIQYF; CDR3 DNA: TGTGCCAGCAGCTTAGTGGGGCGGACAGGGGCAAAAAACATTCAGTACTTC
clone size: -; V gene: TRBV29-1; D gene: TRBD1; J gene: TRBJ1-1; CDR3 protein: CSVEGIGQGGTEAFF; CDR3 DNA: TGCAGCGTTGAAGGGATCGGACAGGGAGGCACTGAAGCTTTCTTT
clone size: -; V gene: TRBV20-1; D gene: -; J gene: TRBJ2-7; CDR3 protein: CSASGSYEQYF; CDR3 DNA: TGCAGTGCTAGCGGTTCTTACGAGCAGTACTTC
clone size: few; V gene: TRBV4-3; D gene: -; J gene: TRBJ1-5; CDR3 protein: CASSPRDGDQPQHF; CDR3 DNA: TGCGCCAGCAGCCCCCGGGACGGCGATCAGCCCCAGCATTTT
clone size: -; V gene: TRBV28; D gene: -; J gene: TRBJ1-5; CDR3 protein: CASSLRGEDNQPQHF; CDR3 DNA: TGTGCCAGCAGTTTGAGAGGGGAGGACAACCAGCCCCAGCATTTT
clone size: -; V gene: TRBV3-1; D gene: -; J gene: TRBJ2-3; CDR3 protein: CASSPGPSARISTDTQYF; CDR3 DNA: TGTGCCAGCAGCCCCGGCCCCAGCGCCAGAATAAGCACAGATACGCAGTATTTT
clone size: -; V gene: TRBV11-2; D gene: -; J gene: TRBJ2-3; CDR3 protein: CASSIGAGVLSTDTQYF; CDR3 DNA: TGTGCCAGCAGCATTGGGGCAGGGGTGTTAAGCACAGATACGCAGTATTTT
clone size: -; V gene: TRBV6-2/TRBV6-3; D gene: -; J gene: TRBJ2-7; CDR3 protein: CASSSPGPPMYF; CDR3 DNA: TGTGCCAGCAGCTCGCCCGGCCCTCCGATGTACTTC
clone size: -; V gene: TRBV6-1; D gene: -; J gene: TRBJ2-5; CDR3 protein: CASTRTVQETQYF; CDR3 DNA: TGTGCCAGCACCAGGACAGTACAAGAGACCCAGTACTTC
clone size: few; V gene: TRBV20-1; D gene: -; J gene: TRBJ2-2; CDR3 protein: CSARSSNTGELFF; CDR3 DNA: TGCAGTGCTAGATCATCGAACACCGGGGAGCTGTTTTTT
clone size: few; V gene: TRBV10-3; D gene: TRBD2; J gene: TRBJ2-1; CDR3 protein: CAISSGRNEQFF; CDR3 DNA: TGTGCCATCAGTAGCGGGAGAAATGAGCAGTTCTTC
clone size: few; V gene: TRBV29-1; D gene: -; J gene: TRBJ2-2; CDR3 protein: CSASRQGWGASGELFF; CDR3 DNA: TGCAGCGCCTCCCGGCAGGGTTGGGGGGCCTCGGGGGAGCTGTTTTTT
clone size: few; V gene: TRBV19; D gene: -; J gene: TRBJ1-1; CDR3 protein: CASRMDGGGPEAFF; CDR3 DNA: TGTGCCAGTAGGATGGACGGGGGAGGGCCTGAAGCTTTCTTT
clone size: -; V gene: TRBV7-2; D gene: TRBD2; J gene: TRBJ2-4; CDR3 protein: CASSVSGRALVKNIQYF; CDR3 DNA: TGTGCCAGCAGCGTCAGCGGGAGGGCCTTAGTCAAAAACATTCAGTACTTC
clone size: few; V gene: TRBV27; D gene: -; J gene: TRBJ2-7; CDR3 protein: CASSLVGAGRVVEQYF; CDR3 DNA: TGTGCCAGCAGTTTAGTGGGCGCGGGACGGGTCGTTGAGCAGTACTTC
clone size: few; V gene: TRBV20-1; D gene: TRBD2; J gene: TRBJ2-3; CDR3 protein: CSARDIAGDVVVNTQYF; CDR3 DNA: TGCAGTGCTAGAGATATAGCGGGAGACGTCGTAGTGAATACGCAGTATTTT
clone size: -; V gene: TRBV29-1; D gene: -; J gene: TRBJ1-2; CDR3 protein: CSVSLGSPNYGYTF; CDR3 DNA: TGCAGCGTTTCGCTAGGGTCGCCTAACTATGGCTACACCTTC
clone size: -; V gene: TRBV12-3/TRBV12-4; D gene: -; J gene: TRBJ2-1; CDR3 protein: CASSHPDTAPEQFF; CDR3 DNA: TGTGCCAGCAGCCACCCAGACACTGCCCCTGAGCAGTTCTTC
clone size: many; V gene: TRBV12-3/TRBV12-4; D gene: -; J gene: TRBJ2-3; CDR3 protein: CASSLVRADTQYF; CDR3 DNA: TGTGCCAGCAGTTTGGTCAGGGCAGATACGCAGTATTTT
clone size: few; V gene: TRBV20-1; D gene: -; J gene: TRBJ2-5; CDR3 protein: CSAHPGKPETQYF; CDR3 DNA: TGCAGTGCCCATCCCGGGAAACCAGAGACCCAGTACTTC
clone size: -; V gene: TRBV9; D gene: TRBD2; J gene: TRBJ2-3; CDR3 protein: CASSPRGASGSIDTQYF; CDR3 DNA: TGTGCCAGCAGCCCGAGAGGGGCTAGCGGGAGTATAGATACGCAGTATTTT
clone size: few; V gene: TRBV21-1; D gene: -; J gene: TRBJ2-7; CDR3 protein: CARSQRAHYEQYF; CDR3 DNA: TGTGCCAGGTCACAGAGGGCGCATTACGAGCAGTACTTC
clone size: -; V gene: TRBV28; D gene: TRBD2; J gene: TRBJ2-5; CDR3 protein: CASSPSGGGLETQYF; CDR3 DNA: TGTGCCAGCAGCCCCTCGGGGGGGGGGCTAGAGACCCAGTACTTC
clone size: -; V gene: TRBV20-1; D gene: TRBD2; J gene: TRBJ2-5; CDR3 protein: CSASALAGGETQYF; CDR3 DNA: TGCAGTGCTAGCGCGCTAGCGGGGGGTGAGACCCAGTACTTC
clone size: -; V gene: TRBV7-8; D gene: -; J gene: TRBJ1-4; CDR3 protein: CASTPDRLEKLFF; CDR3 DNA: TGTGCCAGTACCCCGGACAGACTTGAAAAACTGTTTTTT
clone size: -; V gene: TRBV4-2; D gene: TRBD2; J gene: TRBJ2-5; CDR3 protein: CASSQPGTSRETQYF; CDR3 DNA: TGTGCCAGCAGCCAACCCGGGACTAGCAGAGAGACCCAGTACTTC
clone size: -; V gene: TRBV3-1; D gene: TRBD1; J gene: TRBJ1-6; CDR3 protein: CASSPWLIQGANSPLHF; CDR3 DNA: TGTGCCAGCAGCCCCTGGCTGATACAGGGGGCTAATTCACCCCTCCACTTT
clone size: -; V gene: TRBV27; D gene: TRBD1; J gene: TRBJ1-1; CDR3 protein: CASRPGTGENTEAFF; CDR3 DNA: TGTGCCAGCCGACCCGGGACAGGGGAGAACACTGAAGCTTTCTTT
clone size: -; V gene: TRBV7-9; D gene: -; J gene: TRBJ2-2; CDR3 protein: CASQARPGRNTGELFF; CDR3 DNA: TGTGCCAGCCAGGCCCGGCCGGGAAGGAACACCGGGGAGCTGTTTTTT
clone size: few; V gene: TRBV6-2/TRBV6-3; D gene: -; J gene: TRBJ2-1; CDR3 protein: CASISVAFPTGPNNEQFF; CDR3 DNA: TGTGCCAGCATTAGTGTGGCTTTCCCGACTGGACCGAACAATGAGCAGTTCTTC
clone size: many; V gene: TRBV20-1; D gene: -; J gene: TRBJ2-5; CDR3 protein: CSASSLTRLSRGETQYF; CDR3 DNA: TGCAGTGCTAGTTCCCTCACTCGCTTGAGTCGAGGGGAGACCCAGTACTTC
clone size: many; V gene: TRBV4-2; D gene: -; J gene: TRBJ1-6; CDR3 protein: CASSQEKGSPLHF; CDR3 DNA: TGTGCCAGCAGCCAAGAAAAGGGTTCACCCCTCCACTTT
clone size: many; V gene: TRBV20-1; D gene: -; J gene: TRBJ2-1; CDR3 protein: CSAAGVSSYNEQFF; CDR3 DNA: TGCAGTGCGGCAGGGGTGAGCTCCTACAATGAGCAGTTCTTC
clone size: -; V gene: TRBV6-2/TRBV6-3; D gene: TRBD2; J gene: TRBJ2-3; CDR3 protein: CASSYWGLAEQSTDTQYF; CDR3 DNA: TGTGCCAGCAGTTACTGGGGACTAGCGGAACAAAGCACAGATACGCAGTATTTT
clone size: -; V gene: TRBV20-1; D gene: TRBD1; J gene: TRBJ2-1; CDR3 protein: CSASSPTGSNEQFF; CDR3 DNA: TGCAGTGCTAGCTCCCCGACAGGGTCCAATGAGCAGTTCTTC
clone size: few; V gene: TRBV4-3; D gene: -; J gene: TRBJ1-5; CDR3 protein: CASSQDLGGSNQPQHF; CDR3 DNA: TGCGCCAGCAGCCAAGATCTAGGGGGTAGCAATCAGCCCCAGCATTTT
clone size: many; V gene: TRBV5-1; D gene: -; J gene: TRBJ2-3; CDR3 protein: CASSSPRADTQYF; CDR3 DNA: TGCGCCAGCAGCTCCCCCAGGGCAGATACGCAGTATTTT
clone size: -; V gene: TRBV28; D gene: TRBD2; J gene: TRBJ2-5; CDR3 protein: CASSLLASGRQETQYF; CDR3 DNA: TGTGCCAGCAGTTTATTGGCTAGCGGGCGCCAAGAGACCCAGTACTTC
clone size: -; V gene: TRBV4-2; D gene: TRBD2; J gene: TRBJ2-1; CDR3 protein: CASSQLGTSGRADEQFF; CDR3 DNA: TGTGCCAGCAGCCAACTGGGGACTAGCGGGAGGGCGGATGAGCAGTTCTTC
clone size: few; V gene: TRBV19; D gene: -; J gene: TRBJ2-3; CDR3 protein: CASSPPAGRADTQYF; CDR3 DNA: TGTGCCAGTAGTCCTCCGGCAGGCAGGGCAGATACGCAGTATTTT
clone size: few; V gene: TRBV12-3/TRBV12-4; D gene: -; J gene: TRBJ2-3; CDR3 protein: CASVSPVGTQYF; CDR3 DNA: TGTGCCAGCGTCTCCCCAGTTGGTACGCAGTATTTT
clone size: few; V gene: TRBV12-3/TRBV12-4; D gene: TRBD1; J gene: TRBJ1-2; CDR3 protein: CASSPRRDRGLGGYTF; CDR3 DNA: TGTGCCAGCAGTCCTAGACGGGACAGGGGTCTCGGCGGCTACACCTTC
clone size: -; V gene: TRBV11-1; D gene: -; J gene: TRBJ2-3; CDR3 protein: CASSFKEGPLKRPSSTDTQYF; CDR3 DNA: TGTGCCAGCAGCTTTAAGGAGGGGCCTTTGAAGCGACCTTCTAGCACAGATACGCAGTATTTT
clone size: -; V gene: TRBV4-2; D gene: -; J gene: TRBJ2-3; CDR3 protein: CASSQGDRRTDTQYF; CDR3 DNA: TGTGCCAGCAGCCAAGGGGACCGTCGCACAGATACGCAGTATTTT
clone size: few; V gene: TRBV7-3; D gene: TRBD2; J gene: TRBJ2-3; CDR3 protein: CASSLGGLAGGGTTDTQYF; CDR3 DNA: TGTGCCAGCAGCTTAGGCGGACTAGCGGGAGGAGGGACCACAGATACGCAGTATTTT